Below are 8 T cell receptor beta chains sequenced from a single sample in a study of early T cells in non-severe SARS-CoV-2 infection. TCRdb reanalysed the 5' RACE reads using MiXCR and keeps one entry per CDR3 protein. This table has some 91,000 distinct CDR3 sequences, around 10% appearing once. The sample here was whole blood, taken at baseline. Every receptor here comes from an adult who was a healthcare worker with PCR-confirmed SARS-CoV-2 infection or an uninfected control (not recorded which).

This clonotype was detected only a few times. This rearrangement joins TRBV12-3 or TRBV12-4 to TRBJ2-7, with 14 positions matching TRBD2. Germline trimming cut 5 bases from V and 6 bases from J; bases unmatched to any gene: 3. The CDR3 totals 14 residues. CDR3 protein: CASSLGLAGAEQYF. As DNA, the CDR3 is TGTGCCAGCAGTCTGGGACTAGCGGGAGCCGAGCAGTACTTC.

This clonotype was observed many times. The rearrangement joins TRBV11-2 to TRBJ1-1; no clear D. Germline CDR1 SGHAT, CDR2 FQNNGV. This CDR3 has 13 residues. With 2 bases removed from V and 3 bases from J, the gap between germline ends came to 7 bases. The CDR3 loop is CASSLMLYTEAFF. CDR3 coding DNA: TGTGCCAGCAGCTTAATGTTGTACACTGAAGCTTTCTTT.

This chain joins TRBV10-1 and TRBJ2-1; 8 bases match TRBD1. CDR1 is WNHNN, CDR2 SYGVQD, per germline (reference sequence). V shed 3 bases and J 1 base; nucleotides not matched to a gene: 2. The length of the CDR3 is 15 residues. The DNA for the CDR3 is TGCGCCAGCAGTGAATGGACAGGGTCCTACAATGAGCAGTTCTTC. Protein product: CASSEWTGSYNEQFF.

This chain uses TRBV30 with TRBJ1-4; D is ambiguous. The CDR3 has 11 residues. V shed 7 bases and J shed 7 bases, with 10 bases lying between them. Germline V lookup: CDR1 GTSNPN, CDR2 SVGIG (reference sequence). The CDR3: CAYLASEKLFF. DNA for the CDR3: TGTGCCTACCTAGCCTCTGAAAAACTGTTTTTT. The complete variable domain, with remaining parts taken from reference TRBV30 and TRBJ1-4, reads SQTIHQWPATLVQPVGSPLSLECTVEGTSNPNLYWYRQAAGRGLQLLFYSVGIGQISSEVPQNLSASRPQDRQFILSSKKLLLSDSGFYLCAYLASEKLFFGSGTQLSVL.

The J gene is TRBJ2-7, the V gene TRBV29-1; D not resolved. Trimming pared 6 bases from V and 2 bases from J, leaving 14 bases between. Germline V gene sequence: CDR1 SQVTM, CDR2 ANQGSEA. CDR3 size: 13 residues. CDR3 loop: CSVVSRGAYEQYF. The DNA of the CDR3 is TGCAGCGTCGTCAGTCGCGGAGCCTACGAGCAGTACTTC.

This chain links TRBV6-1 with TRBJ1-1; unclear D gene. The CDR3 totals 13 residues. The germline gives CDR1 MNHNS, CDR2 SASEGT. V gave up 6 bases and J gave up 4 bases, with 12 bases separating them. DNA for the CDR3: TGTGCCAGCAGACGCGGCGGCAGCACTGAAGCTTTCTTT. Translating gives CASRRGGSTEAFF.

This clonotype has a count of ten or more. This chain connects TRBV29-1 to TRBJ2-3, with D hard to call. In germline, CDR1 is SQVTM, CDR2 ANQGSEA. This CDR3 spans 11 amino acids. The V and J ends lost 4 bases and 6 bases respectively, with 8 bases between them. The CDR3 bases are TGCAGCGTTGGTGTTCAGGATACGCAGTATTTT. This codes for CSVGVQDTQYF.

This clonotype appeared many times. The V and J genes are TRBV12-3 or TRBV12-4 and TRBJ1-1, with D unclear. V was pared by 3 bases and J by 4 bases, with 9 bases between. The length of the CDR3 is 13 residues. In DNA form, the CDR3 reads TGTGCCAGCAGTTTTGGAGGGCGCACTGAAGCTTTCTTT. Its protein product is CASSFGGRTEAFF.